The rows below give T cell receptor beta chains drawn from one sample of a study of blood T cells in healthy people across ages. Via MiXCR, TCRdb re-called the 5' RACE reads, giving one row per CDR3 protein. The sample consists of a few hundred thousand distinct CDR3 sequences, about 26% of them appearing once. The data also belong to a second study, concerning T cells of mothers and their children.

The specimen was blood. The source of these receptors is a boy under 10 years old in good health. The CDR3 runs from the conserved cysteine through the conserved F or W. Each record gives: D gene, CDR3 length, J gene, clone size, V gene, CDR3 DNA, CDR3 protein. D genes are given only for firm matches. Only part of the rows carry a size: once, few, many, or a class if the clone is expanded.

NA 16 TRBJ2-4 NA TRBV3-1 TGTGCCAGCAGCTCAAGAGGAGCATTGGCCAAAAACATTCAGTACTTC CASSSRGALAKNIQYF
TRBD1 13 TRBJ1-4 few TRBV20-1 TGCAGTGCGAGGACAGGCAATAATGAAAAACTGTTTTTT CSARTGNNEKLFF
TRBD2 15 TRBJ2-4 NA TRBV20-1 TGCAGTGCTAGGGCTAGCGGGGGGACCAAAAACATTCAGTACTTC CSARASGGTKNIQYF
NA 13 TRBJ1-2 NA TRBV2 TGTGCCAGCAGTAGTGCTCCCAGGCGGGGCTACACCTTC CASSSAPRRGYTF
NA 16 TRBJ2-7 NA TRBV7-8 TGTGCCAGCAGCCTAAGGGCGGGTTTTAGCTCCTACGAGCAGTACTTC CASSLRAGFSSYEQYF
TRBD1 16 TRBJ2-6 few TRBV2 TGTGCCAGCCGAGGGACAGGGGATTCTGGGGCCAACGTCCTGACTTTC CASRGTGDSGANVLTF
TRBD2 14 TRBJ2-7 NA TRBV5-1 TGCGCCAGCAGCTTCCAGGGACTAGCCGACGAGCAGTACTTC CASSFQGLADEQYF
NA 16 TRBJ2-2 NA TRBV4-3 TGCGCCAGCAGCCAAGACCGGGGGCTGATTACCGGGGAGCTGTTTTTT CASSQDRGLITGELFF
NA 19 TRBJ2-5 NA TRBV6-2/TRBV6-3 TGTGCCAGCAGTTACTCCCGAACACCAGGAGGTTCGACCGTAGAGACCCAGTACTTC CASSYSRTPGGSTVETQYF
NA 11 TRBJ2-7 many TRBV7-9 TGTGCCAGCAGCTTAACCTACGAGCAGTACTTC CASSLTYEQYF
NA 13 TRBJ1-6 NA TRBV6-2/TRBV6-3 TGTGCCAGCAGTGGACCGGAGAATTCACCCCTCCACTTT CASSGPENSPLHF
NA 16 TRBJ2-7 NA TRBV5-1 TGCGCCAGCAGCCCAAAAAGGGCCATAGGATTTTACGAGCAGTACTTC CASSPKRAIGFYEQYF
NA 13 TRBJ1-1 NA TRBV20-1 TGCAGTGCTTCGGTGCCGATGAACACTGAAGCTTTCTTT CSASVPMNTEAFF
NA 17 TRBJ1-2 few TRBV6-1 TGTGCCAGCGCTCAGGGGAGGCTCCGCGGAGGAGGCTATGGCTACACCTTC CASAQGRLRGGGYGYTF
NA 15 TRBJ1-4 NA TRBV5-4 TGTGCCAGCAGCTTGTCTGCAGGACCTAATGAAAAACTGTTTTTT CASSLSAGPNEKLFF